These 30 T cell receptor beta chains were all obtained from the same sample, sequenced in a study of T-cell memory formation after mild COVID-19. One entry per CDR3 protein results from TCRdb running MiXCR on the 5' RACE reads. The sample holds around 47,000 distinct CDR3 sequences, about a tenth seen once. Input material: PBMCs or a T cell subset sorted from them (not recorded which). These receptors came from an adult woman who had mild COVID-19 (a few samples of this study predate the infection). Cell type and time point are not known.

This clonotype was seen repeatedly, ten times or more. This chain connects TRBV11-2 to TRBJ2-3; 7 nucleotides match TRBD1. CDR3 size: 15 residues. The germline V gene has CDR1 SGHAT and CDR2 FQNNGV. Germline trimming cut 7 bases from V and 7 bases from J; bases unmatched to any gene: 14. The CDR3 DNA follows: TGTGCCAGCACTCCTTTCGGACAGGCGGCAAATACGCAGTATTTT. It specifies CASTPFGQAANTQYF.

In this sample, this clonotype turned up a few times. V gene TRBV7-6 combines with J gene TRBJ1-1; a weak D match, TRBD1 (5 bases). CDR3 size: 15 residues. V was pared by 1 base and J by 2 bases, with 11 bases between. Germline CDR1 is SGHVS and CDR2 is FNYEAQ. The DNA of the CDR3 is TGTGCCAGCAGCTTAGAGGGACCAATAAACACTGAAGCTTTCTTT. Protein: CASSLEGPINTEAFF.

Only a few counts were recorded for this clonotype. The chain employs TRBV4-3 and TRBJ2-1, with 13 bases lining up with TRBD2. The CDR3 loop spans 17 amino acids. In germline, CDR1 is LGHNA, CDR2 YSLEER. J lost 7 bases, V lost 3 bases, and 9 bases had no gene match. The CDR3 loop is CASSQAKGLAGSNEQFF. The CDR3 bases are TGCGCCAGCAGCCAGGCCAAGGGACTAGCGGGATCGAATGAGCAGTTCTTC.

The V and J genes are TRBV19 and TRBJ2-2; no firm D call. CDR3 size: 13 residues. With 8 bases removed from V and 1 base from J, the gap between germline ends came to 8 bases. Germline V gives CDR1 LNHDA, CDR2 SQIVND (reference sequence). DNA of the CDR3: TGTGCCAGTGAGACACTGAACACCGGGGAGCTGTTTTTT. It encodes CASETLNTGELFF. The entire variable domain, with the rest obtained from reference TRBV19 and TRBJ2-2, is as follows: DGGITQSPKYLFRKEGQNVTLSCEQNLNHDAMYWYRQDPGQGLRLIYYSQIVNDFQKGDIAEGYSVSREKKESFPLTVTSAQKNPTAFYLCASETLNTGELFFGEGSRLTVL.

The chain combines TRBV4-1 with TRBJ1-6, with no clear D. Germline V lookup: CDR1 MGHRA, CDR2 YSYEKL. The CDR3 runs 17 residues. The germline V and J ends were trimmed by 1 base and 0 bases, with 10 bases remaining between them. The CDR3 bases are TGCGCCAGCAGCCAAGGGCGTCAGGACTCCTATAATTCACCCCTCCACTTT. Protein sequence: CASSQGRQDSYNSPLHF.

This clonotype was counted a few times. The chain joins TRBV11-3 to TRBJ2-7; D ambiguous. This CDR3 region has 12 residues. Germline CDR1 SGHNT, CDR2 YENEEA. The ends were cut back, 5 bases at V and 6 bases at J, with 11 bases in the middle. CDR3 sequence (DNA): TGTGCCAGCAGCCTTCGGCATCCCGAGCAGTACTTC. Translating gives CASSLRHPEQYF.

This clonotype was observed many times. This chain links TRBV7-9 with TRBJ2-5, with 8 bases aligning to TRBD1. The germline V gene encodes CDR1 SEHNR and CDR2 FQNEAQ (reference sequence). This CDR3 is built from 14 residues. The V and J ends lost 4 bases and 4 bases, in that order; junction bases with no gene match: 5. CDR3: CASSSYTGGETQYF. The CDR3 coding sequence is TGTGCCAGCAGCTCGTATACAGGGGGAGAGACCCAGTACTTC.

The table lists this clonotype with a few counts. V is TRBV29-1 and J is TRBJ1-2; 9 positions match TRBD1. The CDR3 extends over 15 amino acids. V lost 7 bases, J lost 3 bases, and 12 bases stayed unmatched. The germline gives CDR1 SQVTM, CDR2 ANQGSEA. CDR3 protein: CSAGGQGSLDYGYTF. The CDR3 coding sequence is TGCAGCGCCGGGGGACAGGGTAGCTTGGACTATGGCTACACCTTC.

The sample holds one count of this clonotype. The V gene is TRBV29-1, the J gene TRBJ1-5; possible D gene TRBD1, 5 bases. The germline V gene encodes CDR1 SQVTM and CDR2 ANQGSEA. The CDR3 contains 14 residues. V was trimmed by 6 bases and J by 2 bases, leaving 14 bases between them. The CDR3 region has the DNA TGCAGCGTGGGGGAGGGAGGGGGCAATCAGCCCCAGCATTTT. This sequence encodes CSVGEGGGNQPQHF.

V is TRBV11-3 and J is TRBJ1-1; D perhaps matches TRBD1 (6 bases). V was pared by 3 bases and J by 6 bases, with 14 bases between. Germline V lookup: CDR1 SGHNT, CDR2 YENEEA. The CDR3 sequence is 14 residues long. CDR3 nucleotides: TGTGCCAGCAGCTTCGACAGGAGGGAAGCTGAAGCTTTCTTT. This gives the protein CASSFDRREAEAFF.

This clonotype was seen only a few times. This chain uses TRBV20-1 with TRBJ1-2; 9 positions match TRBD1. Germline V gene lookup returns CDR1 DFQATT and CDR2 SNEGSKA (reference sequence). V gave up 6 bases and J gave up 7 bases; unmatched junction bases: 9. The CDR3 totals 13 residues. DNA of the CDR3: TGCAGTGCCCGGGACAGGGTTATGCGTGGCTACACCTTC. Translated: CSARDRVMRGYTF.

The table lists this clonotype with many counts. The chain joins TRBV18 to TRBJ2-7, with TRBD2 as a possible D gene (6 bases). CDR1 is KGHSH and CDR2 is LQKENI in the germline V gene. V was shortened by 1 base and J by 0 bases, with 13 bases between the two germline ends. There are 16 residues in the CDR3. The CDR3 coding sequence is TGTGCCAGCTCACCACGGGCGGGAATCGACTCCTACGAGCAGTACTTC. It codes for CASSPRAGIDSYEQYF.

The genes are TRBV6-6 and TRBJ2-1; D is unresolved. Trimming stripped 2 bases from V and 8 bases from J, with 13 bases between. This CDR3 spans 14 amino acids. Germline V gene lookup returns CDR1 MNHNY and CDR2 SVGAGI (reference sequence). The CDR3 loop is CASSYRVGGYEQFF. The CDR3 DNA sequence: TGTGCCAGCAGTTACAGGGTCGGTGGTTATGAGCAGTTCTTC.

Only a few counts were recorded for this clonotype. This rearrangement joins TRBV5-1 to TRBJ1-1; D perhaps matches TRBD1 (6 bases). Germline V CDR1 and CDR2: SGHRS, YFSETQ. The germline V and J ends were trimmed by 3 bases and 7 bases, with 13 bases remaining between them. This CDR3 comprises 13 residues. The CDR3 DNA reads TGCGCCAGCAGCTACCTACAGGGAAATGAAGCTTTCTTT. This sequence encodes CASSYLQGNEAFF.

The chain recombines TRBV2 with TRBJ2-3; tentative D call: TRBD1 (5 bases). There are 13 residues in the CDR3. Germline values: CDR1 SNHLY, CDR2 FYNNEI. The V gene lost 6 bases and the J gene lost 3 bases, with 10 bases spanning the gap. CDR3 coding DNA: TGTGCCAGCAGGGGAAGGGGAACAGATACGCAGTATTTT. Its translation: CASRGRGTDTQYF.

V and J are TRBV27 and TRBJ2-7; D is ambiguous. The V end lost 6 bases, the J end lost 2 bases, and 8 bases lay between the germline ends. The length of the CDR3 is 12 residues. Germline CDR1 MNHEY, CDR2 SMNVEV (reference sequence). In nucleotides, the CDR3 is TGTGCCAGCAGGGGCTACACCTACGAGCAGTACTTC. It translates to CASRGYTYEQYF.

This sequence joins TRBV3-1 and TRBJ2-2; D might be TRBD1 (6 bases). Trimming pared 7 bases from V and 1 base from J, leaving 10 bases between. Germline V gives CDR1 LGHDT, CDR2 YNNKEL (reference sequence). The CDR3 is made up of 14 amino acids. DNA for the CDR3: TGTGCCAGCACCGCGACAGGGAACACCGGGGAGCTGTTTTTT. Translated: CASTATGNTGELFF.

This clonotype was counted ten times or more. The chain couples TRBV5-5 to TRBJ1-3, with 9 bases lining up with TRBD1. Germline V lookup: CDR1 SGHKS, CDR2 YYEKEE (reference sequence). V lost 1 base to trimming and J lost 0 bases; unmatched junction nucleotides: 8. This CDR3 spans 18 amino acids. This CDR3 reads CASSLNYGQGTSGNTIYF. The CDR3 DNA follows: TGTGCCAGCAGCTTGAACTACGGACAGGGGACCTCTGGAAACACCATATATTTT. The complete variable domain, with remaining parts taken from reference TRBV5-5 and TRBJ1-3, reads DAGVTQSPTHLIKTRGQQVTLRCSPISGHKSVSWYQQVLGQGPQFIFQYYEKEERGRGNFPDRFSARQFPNYSSELNVNALLLGDSALYLCASSLNYGQGTSGNTIYFGEGSWLTVV.

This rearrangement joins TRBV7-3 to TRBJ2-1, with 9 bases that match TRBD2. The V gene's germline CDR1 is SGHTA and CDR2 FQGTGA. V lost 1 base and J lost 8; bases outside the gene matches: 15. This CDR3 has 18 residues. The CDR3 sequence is CASSLRPGRRGGIHEQFF. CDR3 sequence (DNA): TGTGCCAGCAGCTTAAGGCCCGGTCGGCGGGGGGGTATTCATGAGCAGTTCTTC.

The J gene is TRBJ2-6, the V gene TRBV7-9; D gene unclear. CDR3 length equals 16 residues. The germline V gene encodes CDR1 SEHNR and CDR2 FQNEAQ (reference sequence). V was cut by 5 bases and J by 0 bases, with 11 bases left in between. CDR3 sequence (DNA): TGTGCCAGCAGCCCACGGACGGTCTCTGGGGCCAACGTCCTGACTTTC. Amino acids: CASSPRTVSGANVLTF.

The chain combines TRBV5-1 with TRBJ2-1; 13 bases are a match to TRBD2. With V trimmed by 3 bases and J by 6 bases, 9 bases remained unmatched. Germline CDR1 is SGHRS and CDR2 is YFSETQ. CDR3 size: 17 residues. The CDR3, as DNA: TGCGCCAGCAGCTCCGGAACAACTAGCGGGGGGGCCAATGAGCAGTTCTTC. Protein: CASSSGTTSGGANEQFF.

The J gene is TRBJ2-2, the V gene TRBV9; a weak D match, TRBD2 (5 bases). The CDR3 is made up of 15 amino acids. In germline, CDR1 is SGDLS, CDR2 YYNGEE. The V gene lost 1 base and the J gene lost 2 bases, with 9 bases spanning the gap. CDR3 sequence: CASSVIPGNTGELFF. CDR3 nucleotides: TGTGCCAGCAGCGTAATTCCGGGAAACACCGGGGAGCTGTTTTTT. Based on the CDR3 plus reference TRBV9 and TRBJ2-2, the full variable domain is DSGVTQTPKHLITATGQRVTLRCSPRSGDLSVYWYQQSLDQGLQFLIQYYNGEERAKGNILERFSAQQFPDLHSELNLSSLELGDSALYFCASSVIPGNTGELFFGEGSRLTVL.

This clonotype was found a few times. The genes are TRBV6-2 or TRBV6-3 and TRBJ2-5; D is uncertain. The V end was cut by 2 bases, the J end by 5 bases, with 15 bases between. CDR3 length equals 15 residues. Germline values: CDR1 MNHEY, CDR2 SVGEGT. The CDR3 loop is CASSYMAAQAETQYF. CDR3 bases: TGTGCCAGCAGTTACATGGCGGCCCAGGCGGAGACCCAGTACTTC.

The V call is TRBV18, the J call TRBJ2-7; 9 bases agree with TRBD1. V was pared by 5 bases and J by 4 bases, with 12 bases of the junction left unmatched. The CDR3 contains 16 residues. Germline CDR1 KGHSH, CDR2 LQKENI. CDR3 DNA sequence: TGTGCCAGCTCAGCCATACCGCGACAGGGGGATTACGAGCAGTACTTC. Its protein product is CASSAIPRQGDYEQYF.

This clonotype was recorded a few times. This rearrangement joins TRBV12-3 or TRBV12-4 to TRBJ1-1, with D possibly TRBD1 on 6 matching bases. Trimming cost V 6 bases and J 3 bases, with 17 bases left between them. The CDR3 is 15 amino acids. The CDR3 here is CASSPGWGAHTEAFF. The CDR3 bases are TGTGCCAGCAGCCCGGGGTGGGGGGCGCACACTGAAGCTTTCTTT.

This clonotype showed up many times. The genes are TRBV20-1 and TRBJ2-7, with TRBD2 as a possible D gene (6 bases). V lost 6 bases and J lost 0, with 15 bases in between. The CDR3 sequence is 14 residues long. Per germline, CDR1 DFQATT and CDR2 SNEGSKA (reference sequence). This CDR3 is CSATRGRSSYEQYF. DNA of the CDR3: TGCAGTGCGACTCGAGGGAGGTCCTCCTACGAGCAGTACTTC.

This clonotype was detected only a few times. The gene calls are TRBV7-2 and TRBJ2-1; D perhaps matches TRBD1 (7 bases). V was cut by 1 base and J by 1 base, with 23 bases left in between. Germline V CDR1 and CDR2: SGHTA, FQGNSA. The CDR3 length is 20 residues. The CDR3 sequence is CASSLGGWDQGGISYNEQFF. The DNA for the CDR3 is TGTGCCAGCAGCTTAGGGGGCTGGGACCAGGGGGGTATATCCTACAATGAGCAGTTCTTC.

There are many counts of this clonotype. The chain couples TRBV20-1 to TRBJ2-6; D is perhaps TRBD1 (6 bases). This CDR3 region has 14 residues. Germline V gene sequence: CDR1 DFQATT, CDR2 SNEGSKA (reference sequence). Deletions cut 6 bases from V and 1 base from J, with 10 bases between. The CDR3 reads CSANDRSGANVLTF. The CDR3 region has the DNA TGCAGTGCAAACGACAGGTCTGGGGCCAACGTCCTGACTTTC.

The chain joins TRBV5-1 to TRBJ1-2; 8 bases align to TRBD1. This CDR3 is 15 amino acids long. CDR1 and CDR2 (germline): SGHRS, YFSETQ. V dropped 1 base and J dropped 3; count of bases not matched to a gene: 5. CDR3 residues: CASSLIHRGDYGYTF. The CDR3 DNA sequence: TGCGCCAGCAGCTTGATCCACAGGGGGGACTATGGCTACACCTTC.

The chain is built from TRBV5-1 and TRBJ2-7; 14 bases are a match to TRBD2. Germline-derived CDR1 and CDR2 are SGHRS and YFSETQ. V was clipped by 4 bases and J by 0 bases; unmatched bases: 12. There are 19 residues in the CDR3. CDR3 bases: TGCGCCAGCAGCACCCCCGGGACTAGCGGGAGAGCCAGCTCCTACGAGCAGTACTTC. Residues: CASSTPGTSGRASSYEQYF.